Below, 20 T cell receptor beta chains from the same sample are listed, as sequenced in a study of cytomegalovirus exposure and HLA in healthy donors. Profiled with immunoSEQ multiplex PCR; TCRdb holds only in-frame clones, not every one. The repertoire holds about 110,000 clones, with 70% to 90% as singletons. Sequenced sample: PBMCs. Receptor source: a woman in her late teens or twenties in good health and CMV-seronegative.

This chain joins TRBV7-2 and TRBJ2-1; D remains ambiguous. CDR1 is SGHTA and CDR2 is FQGNSA in the germline V gene. V was trimmed by 5 bases and J by 4 bases, leaving 3 bases between them. This CDR3 is built from 11 residues. Here the CDR3 DNA reads TGTGCCAGCAGCCGTTACAATGAGCAGTTCTTC. The encoded protein is CASSRYNEQFF. Full variable domain (outside the CDR3, taken from reference TRBV7-2 and TRBJ2-1): GAGVSQSPSNKVTEKGKDVELRCDPISGHTALYWYRQSLGQGLEFLIYFQGNSAPDKSGLPSDRFSAERTGGSVSTLTIQRTQQEDSAVYLCASSRYNEQFFGPGTRLTVL.

V and J are TRBV27 and TRBJ1-2; TRBD1 agrees at 9 bases. The germline V gene has CDR1 MNHEY and CDR2 SMNVEV (reference sequence). V shed 0 bases and J 5 bases; nucleotides not matched to a gene: 10. The CDR3 totals 17 residues. The CDR3 spells CASSLSMGGQGVYGYTF. In DNA form, the CDR3 reads TGTGCCAGCAGTTTATCTATGGGGGGACAGGGCGTTTATGGCTACACCTTC.

This clone was counted only a few times. The CDR3 region has the DNA TGTGCCAGCAGCTTCGAGAGCTCCTACGAGCAGTACTTC. It is translated as CASSFESSYEQYF. The chain employs TRBV5-5 and TRBJ2-7; D is uncertain. V gave up 2 bases and J gave up 0 bases, with 6 bases separating them. CDR1 and CDR2 (germline): SGHKS, YYEKEE (reference sequence). CDR3 length equals 13 residues.

The chain uses TRBV7-9 and TRBJ2-1; no reliable D call. Trimming removed 3 bases at V and 5 bases at J, with 2 bases between. Germline lookup yields CDR1 SEHNR and CDR2 FQNEAQ (reference sequence). This CDR3 spans 11 amino acids. CDR3 protein: CASSFDNEQFF. The CDR3 coding sequence is TGTGCCAGCAGCTTCGACAATGAGCAGTTCTTC.

This clone came up once. The chain couples TRBV6-6 to TRBJ2-7; 12 bases are a match to TRBD2. CDR3 length: 16 amino acids. Germline trimming cut 6 bases from V and 0 bases from J; bases unmatched to any gene: 6. Looked up from germline, CDR1 is MNHNY and CDR2 is SVGAGI (reference sequence). The chain's CDR3 is CASSFLGLAGSYEQYF. CDR3 nucleotide sequence: TGTGCCAGCAGCTTCTTGGGACTAGCGGGCTCCTACGAGCAGTACTTC.

The V and J genes are TRBV7-9 and TRBJ2-1; 9 bases align to TRBD1. V was clipped by 8 bases and J by 6 bases; unmatched bases: 11. Germline CDR1 and CDR2: SEHNR and FQNEAQ (reference sequence). The CDR3 is made up of 15 amino acids. This CDR3 reads CASSGWTGVPNEQFF. The CDR3 bases are TGTGCCAGCTCTGGATGGACAGGGGTCCCCAATGAGCAGTTCTTC.

The chain combines TRBV2 with TRBJ2-5, with 7 positions matching TRBD2. J gave up 3 bases and V 5 bases, and 6 bases lay outside the gene matches. Germline-derived CDR1 and CDR2 are SNHLY and FYNNEI. The CDR3 runs 14 residues. The DNA for the CDR3 is TGTGCCAGCAGTACTATTGGACTAGAAGAGACCCAGTACTTC. Translation: CASSTIGLEETQYF. Full variable domain (rest looked up from reference TRBV2 and TRBJ2-5): EPEVTQTPSHQVTQMGQEVILRCVPISNHLYFYWYRQILGQKVEFLVSFYNNEISEKSEIFDDQFSVERPDGSNFTLKIRSTKLEDSAMYFCASSTIGLEETQYFGPGTRLLVL.

V and J are TRBV18 and TRBJ1-4, with TRBD1 matching over 9 bases. V was clipped by 1 base and J by 7 bases; unmatched bases: 1. CDR3 size: 14 residues. CDR1 and CDR2 (germline): KGHSH, LQKENI. The chain's CDR3 is CASSPQDRGEKLFF. The CDR3, as DNA: TGTGCCAGCTCACCACAGGACAGGGGTGAAAAACTGTTTTTT.

The chain joins TRBV6-1 to TRBJ2-1, with D hard to call. The V gene's germline CDR1 is MNHNS and CDR2 SASEGT. The CDR3 is 11 amino acids. V was clipped by 4 bases and J by 6 bases, with 4 bases between them. CDR3: CASSGGNEQFF. CDR3 nucleotide sequence: TGTGCCAGCAGTGGAGGCAATGAGCAGTTCTTC.

The chain combines TRBV19 with TRBJ1-1; 7 bases map to TRBD1. CDR1 is LNHDA and CDR2 is SQIVND in the germline V gene (reference sequence). The V segment lost 3 bases and the J segment 0 bases; nucleotides outside the gene matches: 7. This CDR3 contains 16 residues. Here the CDR3 DNA reads TGTGCCAGTAGTATTCATACTGGACAGGTGAACACTGAAGCTTTCTTT. Protein sequence: CASSIHTGQVNTEAFF.

This chain uses TRBV11-2 with TRBJ2-7; D gene unclear. The CDR3 covers 13 residues. Germline V lookup: CDR1 SGHAT, CDR2 FQNNGV. The germline V and J ends were trimmed by 0 bases and 5 bases, with 8 bases remaining between them. The CDR3 sequence is CASSLDLRDEQYF. CDR3 nucleotide sequence: TGTGCCAGCAGCTTAGATCTCCGGGACGAGCAGTACTTC. The full variable domain, with the rest looked up from reference TRBV11-2 and TRBJ2-7, is EAGVAQSPRYKIIEKRQSVAFWCNPISGHATLYWYQQILGQGPKLLIQFQNNGVVDDSQLPKDRFSAERLKGVDSTLKIQPAKLEDSAVYLCASSLDLRDEQYFGPGTRLTVT.

The chain carries TRBV5-8 and TRBJ2-1; D is perhaps TRBD2 (6 bases). Trimming took 7 bases from V and 7 from J, leaving 21 bases between them. There are 15 residues in the CDR3. Germline CDR1 and CDR2: SGHTS and YDEGEE. The CDR3 loop reads CASPEGLAFYNEQFF. The CDR3 DNA is TGTGCCAGCCCCGAGGGGCTAGCGTTTTATAATGAGCAGTTCTTC. The variable domain in full, completed from reference TRBV5-8 and TRBJ2-1, reads EAGVTQSPTHLIKTRGQQATLRCSPISGHTSVYWYQQALGLGLQFLLWYDEGEERNRGNFPPRFSGRQFPNYSSELNVNALELEDSALYLCASPEGLAFYNEQFFGPGTRLTVL.

The chain couples TRBV5-6 to TRBJ1-1; D is perhaps TRBD1 (6 bases). The CDR3 contains 17 residues. The germline V and J ends were trimmed by 0 bases and 8 bases, with 23 bases remaining between them. The germline V gene encodes CDR1 SGHDT and CDR2 YYEEEE. CDR3 residues: CASSLETSGTQGTEAFF. CDR3 in DNA: TGTGCCAGCAGCTTGGAAACCTCCGGGACACAAGGTACAGAAGCTTTCTTT.

The chain employs TRBV7-6 and TRBJ2-3; 8 bases line up with TRBD2. CDR1 and CDR2 (germline): SGHVS, FNYEAQ. J was trimmed by 0 bases and V by 5 bases; bases with no gene match: 7. CDR3 length equals 16 residues. CDR3 coding DNA: TGTGCCAGCAGCCGGGGGGGACTCTCTAGCACAGATACGCAGTATTTT. This sequence encodes CASSRGGLSSTDTQYF.

V and J are TRBV30 and TRBJ2-3; 9 bases match TRBD2. V lost 5 bases, J lost 3 bases, and 9 bases stayed unmatched. Germline CDR1 reads GTSNPN; CDR2 reads SVGIG (reference sequence). The CDR3 runs 15 residues. The DNA of the CDR3 is TGTGCCTGGTCTAGGGGCGGGGGGGAGACAGATACGCAGTATTTT. Translating gives CAWSRGGGETDTQYF.

A single count supports this clone. The genes are TRBV5-8 and TRBJ2-7, with D perhaps matching TRBD1 (5 bases). The V end lost 0 bases, the J end lost 5 bases, and 21 bases lay between the germline ends. The CDR3 consists of 17 residues. Germline CDR1 and CDR2: SGHTS and YDEGEE. The CDR3: CASSLVDNLRLLDEQYF. CDR3 DNA sequence: TGTGCCAGCAGCTTGGTGGACAACTTGAGGTTGTTGGACGAGCAGTACTTC.

The chain combines TRBV6-5 with TRBJ2-7, with D unclear. V was cut by 0 bases and J by 2 bases, with 8 bases left in between. The germline V gene has CDR1 MNHEY and CDR2 SVGAGI. The CDR3 spans 14 residues. The CDR3 coding sequence is TGTGCCAGCAGTTACTCCCCTTTTACCTACGAGCAGTACTTC. Its translation: CASSYSPFTYEQYF.

The J gene is TRBJ1-2, the V gene TRBV10-3; tentative D call: TRBD1 (5 bases). The CDR3 has 15 amino acids. The V gene's germline CDR1 is ENHRY and CDR2 SYGVKD. Trimming stripped 3 bases from V and 1 base from J, with 12 bases between. CDR3 in DNA: TGTGCCATCAGTGACTGGACAAGATATAACTATGGCTACACCTTC. It specifies CAISDWTRYNYGYTF.

V and J are TRBV9 and TRBJ2-7, with D possibly matching TRBD1 (5 bases). The ends were cut back, 0 bases at V and 3 bases at J, with 10 bases in the middle. Germline CDR1 reads SGDLS; CDR2 reads YYNGEE. This CDR3 has 14 residues. The DNA for the CDR3 is TGTGCCAGCAGCGTAGGGGGCGGCTACTACGAGCAGTACTTC. The encoded protein is CASSVGGGYYEQYF.

The chain carries TRBV7-8 and TRBJ2-7; TRBD1 matches 7 bases. With 5 bases clipped from V and 0 bases from J, the junction kept 7 bases outside the gene matches. In germline, CDR1 is SGHVS, CDR2 FQNEAQ. This CDR3 is built from 15 residues. The CDR3 region has the DNA TGTGCCAGCAGCCCGCAGGGGGTCACCTCCTACGAGCAGTACTTC. Protein sequence: CASSPQGVTSYEQYF. Variable domain in full (rest from reference TRBV7-8 and TRBJ2-7): GAGVSQSPRYKVAKRGQDVALRCDPISGHVSLFWYQQALGQGPEFLTYFQNEAQLDKSGLPSDRFFAERPEGSVSTLKIQRTQQEDSAVYLCASSPQGVTSYEQYFGPGTRLTVT.